This T cell receptor beta chain was found in a study of T cells in Graves' hyperthyroidism and ophthalmopathy. The V segment lost 3 bases and the J segment 6 bases; nucleotides outside the gene matches: 0. Per germline, CDR1 SQVTM and CDR2 ANQGSEA. This CDR3 is 12 amino acids long. Comment on this clonotype: The antigen is unknown. A read error may explain this, as a much larger clone is one base away.

General study points: The model anticipated ophthalmopathy a median about 7 months pre-onset. The majority of expanded thyroid clonotypes above 0.001 also appeared in blood.

Exclusions: uncontrolled infection, other autoimmune disease, pregnancy, lactation. Diagnoses rested on clinical symptoms, serum thyroxine and TRAb, thyroid ultrasound and orbital computed tomography. RNA transcripts served as the template for amplifying TCR beta CDR3 regions. A set of HTBI primers served as the primers for a first-round RT-PCR of the TCR CDR3. One entry per CDR3 protein, called by TCRdb with MiXCR from the multiplex PCR reads. This sample has around 600,000 distinct CDR3 sequences, with 45% found just once. The chain couples TRBV29-1 to TRBJ2-2; TRBD2 matches 8 bases. The receptor's source is an adult man with Graves' disease, either hyperthyroidism or ophthalmopathy (not recorded which). Specimen: peripheral blood or thyroid tissue (not recorded which). The CDR3 nucleotides are TGCAGCGTTGACGGGGGGGCCGGGGAGCTGTTTTTT. Translating gives CSVDGGAGELFF.